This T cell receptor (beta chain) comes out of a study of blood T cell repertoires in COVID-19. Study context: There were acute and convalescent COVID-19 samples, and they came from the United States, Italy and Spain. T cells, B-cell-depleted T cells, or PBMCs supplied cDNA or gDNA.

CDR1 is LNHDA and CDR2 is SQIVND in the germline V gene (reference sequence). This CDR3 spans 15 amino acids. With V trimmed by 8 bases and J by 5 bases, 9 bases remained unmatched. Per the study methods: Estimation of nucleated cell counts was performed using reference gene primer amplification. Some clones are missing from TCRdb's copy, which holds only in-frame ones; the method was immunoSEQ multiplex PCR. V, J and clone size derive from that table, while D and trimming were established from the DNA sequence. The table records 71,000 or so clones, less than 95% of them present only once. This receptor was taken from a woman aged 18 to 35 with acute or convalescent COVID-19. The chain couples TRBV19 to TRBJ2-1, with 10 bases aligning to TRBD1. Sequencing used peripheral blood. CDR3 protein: CASATGTGEHNEQFF. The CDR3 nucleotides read TGTGCCAGTGCCACCGGGACAGGGGAGCACAATGAGCAGTTCTTC.